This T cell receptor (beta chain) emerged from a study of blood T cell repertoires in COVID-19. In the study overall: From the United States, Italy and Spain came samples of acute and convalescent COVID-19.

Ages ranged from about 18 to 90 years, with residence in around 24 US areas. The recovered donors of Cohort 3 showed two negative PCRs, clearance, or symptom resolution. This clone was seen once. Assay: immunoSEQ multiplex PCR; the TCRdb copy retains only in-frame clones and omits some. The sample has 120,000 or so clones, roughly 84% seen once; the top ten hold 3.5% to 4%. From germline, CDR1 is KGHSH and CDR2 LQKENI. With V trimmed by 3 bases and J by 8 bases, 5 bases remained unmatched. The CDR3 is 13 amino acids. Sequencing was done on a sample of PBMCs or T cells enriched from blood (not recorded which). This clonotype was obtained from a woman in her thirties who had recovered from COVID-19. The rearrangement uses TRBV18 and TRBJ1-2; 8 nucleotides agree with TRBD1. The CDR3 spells CASSPRGRRGYTF. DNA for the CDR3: TGTGCCAGCTCACCCAGGGGGCGCAGGGGCTACACCTTC.